Listed here are 23 T cell receptor beta chains from one sample, sequenced in a study of beta chain features in type 1 diabetes. Study results and caveats: TCRB CDR3s were moderately but significantly shorter in Type 1 diabetes patients in all four CD4+ subsets.

Isolated RNA was reverse transcribed in full, so expressed TCRB transcripts were sequenced. The assay was immunoSEQ multiplex PCR, and TCRdb's table has in-frame clones only and misses some. Of roughly 150,000 clones listed, approximately 8.8% are singletons. The antigens of these receptors remain unknown. Sequenced sample: central memory CD4+ T cells from blood. Receptors originate from a woman aged 30 to 39 with type 1 diabetes.

This clone was observed a handful of times. The chain has TRBV9 and TRBJ2-1; unclear D gene. The V gene's germline CDR1 is SGDLS and CDR2 YYNGEE. The CDR3 covers 14 residues. Deletions cut 4 bases from V and 2 bases from J, with 10 bases between. As DNA, the CDR3 is TGTGCCAGCAGCCCCTCGAGCGCCTACAATGAGCAGTTCTTC. Encoded protein: CASSPSSAYNEQFF. The whole variable domain, filled in from reference TRBV9 and TRBJ2-1, reads DSGVTQTPKHLITATGQRVTLRCSPRSGDLSVYWYQQSLDQGLQFLIQYYNGEERAKGNILERFSAQQFPDLHSELNLSSLELGDSALYFCASSPSSAYNEQFFGPGTRLTVL.

Worth noting for this clone: Germline and junction disagree at one end, which may indicate a read error. The chain joins TRBV7-7 to TRBJ2-5, with D possibly matching TRBD1 (5 bases). CDR3 length: 13 residues. The germline V gene encodes CDR1 SSHAT and CDR2 FNYEAQ (reference sequence). This chain's CDR3 is CASSREQDGTQYF. The CDR3 DNA sequence: TGTGCTAGCAGCCGCGAACAGGACGGGACCCAGTACTTC.

The chain employs TRBV30 and TRBJ1-2, with D perhaps TRBD1 (5 bases). Per germline, CDR1 GTSNPN and CDR2 SVGIG (reference sequence). Trimming shortened V by 8 bases and J by 7 bases, and 17 bases separated the two germline ends. This CDR3 spans 12 amino acids. The CDR3 loop reads CAGGVGSGGYTF. The CDR3 bases are TGTGCCGGAGGGGTAGGGTCAGGTGGCTACACCTTC.

This chain joins TRBV18 and TRBJ2-7; 10 nucleotides line up with TRBD1. Germline CDR1 reads KGHSH; CDR2 reads LQKENI. The CDR3 runs to 14 residues. With 3 bases clipped from V and 5 bases from J, the junction kept 4 bases outside the gene matches. CDR3 nucleotides: TGTGCCAGCTCACCCATGACAGGGGGCGACGAGCAGTACTTC. This encodes CASSPMTGGDEQYF.

The V gene is TRBV28, the J gene TRBJ2-3; 11 positions match TRBD2. In germline, CDR1 is MDHEN, CDR2 SYDVKM. The V gene end was trimmed by 9 bases and the J gene end by 5 bases; junction bases not matched to a gene: 13. The CDR3 contains 16 residues. CDR3 in DNA: TGTGCCAGTGGCCCAATAGCGGGAGGGCCCGTAGATACGCAGTATTTT. This codes for CASGPIAGGPVDTQYF. Variable domain in full (rest from reference TRBV28 and TRBJ2-3): DVKVTQSSRYLVKRTGEKVFLECVQDMDHENMFWYRQDPGLGLRLIYFSYDVKMKEKGDIPEGYSVSREKKERFSLILESASTNQTSMYLCASGPIAGGPVDTQYFGPGTRLTVL.

The rearrangement uses TRBV29-1 and TRBJ2-7, with TRBD1 matching 10 bases. The germline V gene encodes CDR1 SQVTM and CDR2 ANQGSEA. J lost 7 bases, V lost 5 bases, and 11 bases had no gene match. This CDR3 spans 14 amino acids. This CDR3 is CSVLPTGGSREQYF. For the CDR3, the DNA is TGCAGCGTTCTACCGACAGGGGGCTCGAGGGAGCAGTACTTC.

This clone was counted only a few times. Different DNA sequences within this sample yield the same CDR3. The chain has TRBV28 and TRBJ1-2; D uncertain. This CDR3 comprises 12 residues. The germline gives CDR1 MDHEN, CDR2 SYDVKM. The V end was cut by 5 bases, the J end by 5 bases, with 9 bases between. DNA for the CDR3: TGTGCCAGCAGTCCCACAGATTATGGCTACACCTTC. Its translation: CASSPTDYGYTF.

This chain uses TRBV27 with TRBJ1-2, with 8 bases lining up with TRBD1. The CDR3 has 15 residues. Germline V gene sequence: CDR1 MNHEY, CDR2 SMNVEV (reference sequence). The V and J ends lost 9 bases and 4 bases, in that order; junction bases with no gene match: 13. The CDR3 spells CASRTGGAYLYGYTF. The DNA of the CDR3 is TGTGCCAGTAGAACAGGGGGTGCTTACCTCTATGGCTACACCTTC.

The genes are TRBV28 and TRBJ2-1, with 11 bases lining up with TRBD2. Germline CDR1 and CDR2: MDHEN and SYDVKM. This CDR3 spans 18 amino acids. The V and J ends lost 1 base and 2 bases, in that order; junction bases with no gene match: 7. The CDR3 spells CASSLSSPTSGAYNEQFF. In DNA form, the CDR3 reads TGTGCCAGCAGTTTATCCTCTCCGACTAGCGGGGCCTACAATGAGCAGTTCTTC. The full variable domain, with the rest looked up from reference TRBV28 and TRBJ2-1, is DVKVTQSSRYLVKRTGEKVFLECVQDMDHENMFWYRQDPGLGLRLIYFSYDVKMKEKGDIPEGYSVSREKKERFSLILESASTNQTSMYLCASSLSSPTSGAYNEQFFGPGTRLTVL.

Regarding this clone: This same CDR3 is encoded by further DNA sequences in the sample. The chain is built from TRBV9 and TRBJ2-5; TRBD2 matches 9 bases. Losses at the gene ends were 0 bases for V and 5 bases for J; bases not matched to a gene: 5. The CDR3 runs 15 residues. Germline V gene data show CDR1 as SGDLS and CDR2 as YYNGEE. As DNA, the CDR3 is TGTGCCAGCAGCGTAGAGTTGCGGGAGGGGGAGACCCAGTACTTC. This gives the protein CASSVELREGETQYF. Together with reference TRBV9 and TRBJ2-5, the CDR3 gives the full variable domain: DSGVTQTPKHLITATGQRVTLRCSPRSGDLSVYWYQQSLDQGLQFLIQYYNGEERAKGNILERFSAQQFPDLHSELNLSSLELGDSALYFCASSVELREGETQYFGPGTRLLVL.

There are a few counts of this clone. The chain is built from TRBV15 and TRBJ1-5; D may be TRBD1 (5 bases). V was shortened by 0 bases and J by 3 bases, with 9 bases between the two germline ends. CDR3 size: 15 residues. The V gene's germline CDR1 is LNHNV and CDR2 YYDKDF (reference sequence). Here the CDR3 reads CATSRDQGHNQPQHF. CDR3 nucleotides: TGTGCCACCAGCAGAGACCAGGGCCACAATCAGCCCCAGCATTTT.

This clone has only a few counts. This CDR3 is CSAGLAAPGELFF. For the CDR3, the DNA is TGCAGCGCGGGACTAGCGGCGCCCGGGGAGCTGTTTTTT. The rearrangement links TRBV29-1 to TRBJ2-2; 11 bases are shared with TRBD2. Per germline, CDR1 SQVTM and CDR2 ANQGSEA. V was clipped by 7 bases and J by 6 bases; unmatched bases: 4. The CDR3 covers 13 residues.

This chain uses TRBV6-5 with TRBJ2-5, with 10 bases aligning to TRBD2. The V segment lost 4 bases and the J segment 4 bases; nucleotides outside the gene matches: 6. Looked up from germline, CDR1 is MNHEY and CDR2 is SVGAGI. CDR3 size: 15 residues. Here the CDR3 DNA reads TGTGCCAGCAGTTCCCCACTAGCGGGAAGAGAGACCCAGTACTTC. Its protein is CASSSPLAGRETQYF.

The chain has TRBV4-2 and TRBJ2-1, with 7 nucleotides matching TRBD1. Germline CDR1 is LGHNA and CDR2 is YNFKEQ. CDR3 length equals 17 residues. V dropped 3 bases and J dropped 3; count of bases not matched to a gene: 11. Written as DNA, the CDR3 is TGTGCCAGCAGCCAGGAGGCCGGGACAGAGCTCTACAATGAGCAGTTCTTC. Amino acid sequence: CASSQEAGTELYNEQFF.

This clone was observed a few times. This sequence joins TRBV29-1 and TRBJ1-3; TRBD1 might be the D (5 bases). The V end lost 7 bases, the J end lost 8 bases, and 9 bases lay between the germline ends. CDR3 length equals 10 residues. The germline V gene has CDR1 SQVTM and CDR2 ANQGSEA. The CDR3 region is CSAGGDTIYF. CDR3 coding DNA: TGCAGCGCAGGAGGGGACACCATATATTTT.

The chain couples TRBV5-1 to TRBJ2-7; D perhaps matches TRBD2 (5 bases). The CDR3 totals 14 residues. Trimming left V 4 bases short and J 0 bases short, with 11 bases between. Per the germline V gene, CDR1 is SGHRS and CDR2 is YFSETQ. The CDR3 loop is CASSRGLPSYEQYF. The CDR3 coding sequence is TGCGCCAGCAGCCGTGGACTTCCCTCCTACGAGCAGTACTTC.

This chain links TRBV18 with TRBJ2-1, with 7 bases matching TRBD2. This CDR3 is built from 15 residues. The germline V gene has CDR1 KGHSH and CDR2 LQKENI. The trim removed 4 bases at V and 5 bases at J, leaving 8 bases unmatched. The CDR3: CASSRARDYDNEQFF. For the CDR3, the DNA is TGTGCCAGCTCACGGGCTCGGGACTACGACAATGAGCAGTTCTTC.

This clone has just a few counts. The CDR3 loop is CASSLGQGRFTYEQYF. In DNA form, the CDR3 reads TGCGCCAGCAGCTTGGGACAGGGGAGGTTTACCTACGAGCAGTACTTC. The chain couples TRBV5-1 to TRBJ2-7; 8 bases match TRBD1. Germline V CDR1 and CDR2: SGHRS, YFSETQ. V was pared by 0 bases and J by 2 bases, with 7 bases of the junction left unmatched. CDR3 length: 16 residues.

In its sample, this clone was seen a few times. The chain joins TRBV7-3 to TRBJ1-1, with D perhaps TRBD1 (6 bases). V was cut by 2 bases and J by 5 bases, with 12 bases left in between. Germline V gene lookup returns CDR1 SGHTA and CDR2 FQGTGA. The CDR3 consists of 14 residues. In DNA, the CDR3 is TGTGCCAGCAGCTTACTGGGGCAGGGGACTGAAGCTTTCTTT. As protein: CASSLLGQGTEAFF. The full variable domain, with the rest looked up from reference TRBV7-3 and TRBJ1-1, is GAGVSQTPSNKVTEKGKYVELRCDPISGHTALYWYRQSLGQGPEFLIYFQGTGAADDSGLPNDRFFAVRPEGSVSTLKIQRTERGDSAVYLCASSLLGQGTEAFFGQGTRLTVV.

The V and J genes are TRBV11-2 and TRBJ2-5; 8 bases fit TRBD1. V lost 6 bases, J lost 1 base, and 10 bases stayed unmatched. CDR3 length: 16 amino acids. CDR1 is SGHAT, CDR2 FQNNGV, per germline. The CDR3 DNA reads as TGTGCCAGCAGTCGTTCTACAGGGGGACCCCAAGAGACCCAGTACTTC. Protein product: CASSRSTGGPQETQYF.

This clone was counted only a few times. The chain is built from TRBV30 and TRBJ2-1, with TRBD2 matching over 9 bases. The J segment lost 6 bases and the V segment lost 4 bases, leaving 7 bases of the junction unmatched. Germline V CDR1 and CDR2: GTSNPN, SVGIG (reference sequence). The CDR3 is 14 residues long. CDR3 bases: TGTGCCTGGATGGTAGCGGGAGATACCAATGAGCAGTTCTTC. Protein product: CAWMVAGDTNEQFF. Supplemented by reference TRBV30 and TRBJ2-1, the full variable domain reads SQTIHQWPATLVQPVGSPLSLECTVEGTSNPNLYWYRQAAGRGLQLLFYSVGIGQISSEVPQNLSASRPQDRQFILSSKKLLLSDSGFYLCAWMVAGDTNEQFFGPGTRLTVL.

This clone has more than one count but fewer than ten. Other nucleotide sequences from this sample produce the same CDR3. The chain recombines TRBV9 with TRBJ1-2; D perhaps matches TRBD1 (5 bases). V lost 0 bases, J lost 4 bases, and 10 bases lay in between. The length of the CDR3 is 14 residues. The germline CDR1 and CDR2 sequences are SGDLS and YYNGEE. The CDR3 DNA follows: TGTGCCAGCAGCGTAGATCAGGGAAGCTATGGCTACACCTTC. Its protein is CASSVDQGSYGYTF. Supplemented by reference TRBV9 and TRBJ1-2, the full variable domain reads DSGVTQTPKHLITATGQRVTLRCSPRSGDLSVYWYQQSLDQGLQFLIQYYNGEERAKGNILERFSAQQFPDLHSELNLSSLELGDSALYFCASSVDQGSYGYTFGSGTRLTVV.

The genes are TRBV28 and TRBJ2-5; a weak D match, TRBD1 (6 bases). The CDR3 runs 12 residues. Germline V lookup: CDR1 MDHEN, CDR2 SYDVKM. Between the trimmed V and J ends, which lost 8 bases and 0 bases, there was a span of 7 bases. The CDR3 region is CASQGYQETQYF. The DNA of the CDR3 is TGTGCCAGCCAGGGGTACCAAGAGACCCAGTACTTC.